Sequencing of this TCR beta chain was carried out in a study of T cell responses to AZD1222 COVID-19 vaccine. Using immunoSEQ multiplex PCR, the repertoire was profiled, and TCRdb retains in-frame clones only, with some absent. The sample yields around 100,000 clones, 75% to 90% seen once. The germline V gene has CDR1 LNHDA and CDR2 SQIVND (reference sequence). The CDR3 extends over 14 amino acids. Trimming removed 9 bases from V and 6 bases from J, with 18 bases in between. The chain employs TRBV19 and TRBJ1-5; D gene unclear. The sequenced sample was peripheral blood, obtained 28 days after the second AZD1222 dose. The clonotype comes from an adult who received the AZD1222 COVID-19 vaccine. CDR3 in DNA: TGTGCCAGCCTGAAGCTAGGGCCCGGTCAGCCCCAGCATTTT. It is translated as CASLKLGPGQPQHF.